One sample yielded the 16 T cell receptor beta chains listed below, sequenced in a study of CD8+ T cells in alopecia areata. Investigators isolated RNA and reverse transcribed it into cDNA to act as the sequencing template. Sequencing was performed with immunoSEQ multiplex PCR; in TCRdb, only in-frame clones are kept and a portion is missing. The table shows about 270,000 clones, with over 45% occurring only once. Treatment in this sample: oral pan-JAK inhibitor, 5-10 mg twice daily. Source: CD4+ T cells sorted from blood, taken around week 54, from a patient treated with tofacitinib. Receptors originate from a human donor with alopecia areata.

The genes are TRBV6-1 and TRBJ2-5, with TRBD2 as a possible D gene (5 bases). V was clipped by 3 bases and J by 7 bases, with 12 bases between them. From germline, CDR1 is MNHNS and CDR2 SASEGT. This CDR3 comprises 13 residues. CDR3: CASSEGSTWTQYF. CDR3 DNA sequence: TGTGCCAGCAGTGAGGGGAGTACGTGGACCCAGTACTTC.

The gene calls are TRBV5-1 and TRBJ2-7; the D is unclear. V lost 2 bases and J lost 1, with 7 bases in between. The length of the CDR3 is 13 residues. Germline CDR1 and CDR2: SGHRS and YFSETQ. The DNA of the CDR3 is TGCGCCAGCAGCTTTGGCAGATCCTACGAGCAGTACTTC. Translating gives CASSFGRSYEQYF.

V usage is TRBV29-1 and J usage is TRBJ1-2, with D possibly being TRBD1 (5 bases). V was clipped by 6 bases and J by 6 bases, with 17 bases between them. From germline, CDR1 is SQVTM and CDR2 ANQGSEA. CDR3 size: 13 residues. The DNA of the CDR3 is TGCAGCGTAGGGAGGGGAGGGAATGATGGCTACACCTTC. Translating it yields CSVGRGGNDGYTF.

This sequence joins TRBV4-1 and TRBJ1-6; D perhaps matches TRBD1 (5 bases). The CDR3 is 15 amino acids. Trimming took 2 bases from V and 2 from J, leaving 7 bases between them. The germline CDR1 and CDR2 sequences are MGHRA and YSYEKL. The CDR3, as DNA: TGCGCCAGCAGCCAATTGGGGCCCTATAATTCACCCCTCCACTTT. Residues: CASSQLGPYNSPLHF.

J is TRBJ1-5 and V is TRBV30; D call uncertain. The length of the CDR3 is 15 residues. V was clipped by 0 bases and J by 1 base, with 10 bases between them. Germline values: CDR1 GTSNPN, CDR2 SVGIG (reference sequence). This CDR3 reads CAWSVGLRSNQPQHF. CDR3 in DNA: TGTGCCTGGAGTGTGGGCCTGAGGAGCAATCAGCCCCAGCATTTT.

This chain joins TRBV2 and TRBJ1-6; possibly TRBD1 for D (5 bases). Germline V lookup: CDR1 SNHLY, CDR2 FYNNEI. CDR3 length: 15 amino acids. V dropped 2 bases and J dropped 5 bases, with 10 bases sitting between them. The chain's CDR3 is CASSESQGNNSPLHF. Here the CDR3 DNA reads TGTGCCAGCAGTGAAAGCCAGGGCAATAATTCACCCCTCCACTTT.

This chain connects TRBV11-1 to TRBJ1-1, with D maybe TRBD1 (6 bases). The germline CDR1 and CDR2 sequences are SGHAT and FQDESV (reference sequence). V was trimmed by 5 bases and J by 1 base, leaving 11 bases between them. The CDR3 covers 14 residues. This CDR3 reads CASSPGHTNTEAFF. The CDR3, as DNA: TGTGCCAGCAGCCCGGGACATACGAACACTGAAGCTTTCTTT.

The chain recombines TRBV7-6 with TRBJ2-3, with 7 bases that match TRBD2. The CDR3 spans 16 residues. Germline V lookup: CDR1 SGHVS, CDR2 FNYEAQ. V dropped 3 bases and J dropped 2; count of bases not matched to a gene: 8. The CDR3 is CASSFGVGTTTDTQYF. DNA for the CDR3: TGTGCCAGCAGCTTCGGGGTGGGGACTACCACAGATACGCAGTATTTT.

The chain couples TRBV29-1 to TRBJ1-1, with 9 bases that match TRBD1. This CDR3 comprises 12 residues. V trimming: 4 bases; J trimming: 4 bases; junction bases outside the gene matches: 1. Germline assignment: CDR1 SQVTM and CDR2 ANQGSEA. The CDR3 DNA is TGCAGCGTTGTGGGACAGGGCACTGAAGCTTTCTTT. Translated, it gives CSVVGQGTEAFF.

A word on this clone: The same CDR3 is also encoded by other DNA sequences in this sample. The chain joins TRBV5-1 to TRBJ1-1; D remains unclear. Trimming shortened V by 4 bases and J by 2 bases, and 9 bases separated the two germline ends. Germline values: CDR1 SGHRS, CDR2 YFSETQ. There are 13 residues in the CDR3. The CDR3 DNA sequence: TGCGCCAGCAGCGTCGACCGAAACACTGAAGCTTTCTTT. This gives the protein CASSVDRNTEAFF.

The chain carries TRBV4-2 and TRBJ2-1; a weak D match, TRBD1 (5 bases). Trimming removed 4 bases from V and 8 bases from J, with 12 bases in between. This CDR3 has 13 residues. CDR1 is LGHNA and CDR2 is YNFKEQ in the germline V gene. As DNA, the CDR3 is TGTGCCAGCAGCCTCGGGCAGGGCGATGAGCAGTTCTTC. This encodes CASSLGQGDEQFF.

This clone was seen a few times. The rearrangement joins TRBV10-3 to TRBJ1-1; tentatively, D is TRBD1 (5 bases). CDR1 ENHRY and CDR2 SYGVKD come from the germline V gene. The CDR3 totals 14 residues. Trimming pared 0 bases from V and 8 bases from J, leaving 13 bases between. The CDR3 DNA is TGTGCCATCAGTGAGTCAAGGGGAGGGAGCGAAGCTTTCTTT. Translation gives CAISESRGGSEAFF.

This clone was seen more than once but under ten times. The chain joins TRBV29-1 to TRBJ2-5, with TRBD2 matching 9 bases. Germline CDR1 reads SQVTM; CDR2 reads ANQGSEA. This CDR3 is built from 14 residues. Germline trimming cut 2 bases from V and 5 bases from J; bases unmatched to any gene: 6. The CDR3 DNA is TGCAGCGTTGAAAGCCTAGCGGGAACCGAGACCCAGTACTTC. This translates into CSVESLAGTETQYF.

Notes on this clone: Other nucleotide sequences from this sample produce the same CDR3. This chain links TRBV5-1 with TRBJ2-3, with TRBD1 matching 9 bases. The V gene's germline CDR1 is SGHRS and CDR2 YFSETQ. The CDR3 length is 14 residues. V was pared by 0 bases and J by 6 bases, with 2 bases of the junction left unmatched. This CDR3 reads CASSLADRGDTQYF. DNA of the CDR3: TGCGCCAGCAGCTTGGCCGACAGGGGGGATACGCAGTATTTT. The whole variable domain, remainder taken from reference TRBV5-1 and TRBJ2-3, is KAGVTQTPRYLIKTRGQQVTLSCSPISGHRSVSWYQQTPGQGLQFLFEYFSETQRNKGNFPGRFSGRQFSNSRSEMNVSTLELGDSALYLCASSLADRGDTQYFGPGTRLTVL.

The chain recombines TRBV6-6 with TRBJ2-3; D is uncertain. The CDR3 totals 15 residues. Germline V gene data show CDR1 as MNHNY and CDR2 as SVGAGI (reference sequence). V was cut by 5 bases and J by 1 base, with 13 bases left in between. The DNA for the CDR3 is TGTGCCAGCAGTGACCCCCCTGGGGGCACAGATACGCAGTATTTT. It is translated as CASSDPPGGTDTQYF.

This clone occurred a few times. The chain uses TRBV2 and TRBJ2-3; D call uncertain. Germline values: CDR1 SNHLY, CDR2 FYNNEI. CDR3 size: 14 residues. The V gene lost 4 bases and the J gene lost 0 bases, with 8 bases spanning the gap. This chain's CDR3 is CASSGTISTDTQYF. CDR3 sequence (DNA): TGTGCCAGCAGTGGAACTATCAGCACAGATACGCAGTATTTT.